Each of the 7 T cell receptor beta chains below was sequenced from the same sample in a study of Tregs in tolerant kidney transplant recipients (dated by TCRdb to between 2018 and 2021). Libraries came from the immunoSEQ multiplex PCR assay. TCRdb limited this immuneACCESS table to in-frame rearrangements with V and J called. A share of clones is missing; checked studies link under half to unresolved V genes, and the rest is unexplained. This sample gives approximately 44,000 clones in total; nearly 97% of them show up just once. The ten largest clones take up roughly 0.34% of the sample. The antigens for these receptors are not known. Sequenced material: Tregs from blood cultured with allogeneic cells. Every receptor here comes from a human donor in good health.

CDR3: CASRNEQFF. Here the CDR3 DNA reads TGTGCCAGCAGGAATGAGCAGTTCTTC. V and J are TRBV6-5 and TRBJ2-1; the D is unclear. V lost 6 bases and J 7 bases, leaving 1 base between the germline ends. The V gene's germline CDR1 is MNHEY and CDR2 SVGAGI. CDR3 length: 9 residues.

The genes are TRBV7-9 and TRBJ1-2; 7 bases align to TRBD1. The CDR3 sequence is 18 residues long. Per the germline V gene, CDR1 is SEHNR and CDR2 is FQNEAQ (reference sequence). J gave up 0 bases and V 2 bases, and 12 bases lay outside the gene matches. Here the CDR3 reads CASSLLRGQNQANYGYTF. CDR3 nucleotide sequence: TGTGCCAGCAGCTTACTACGGGGACAGAACCAAGCTAACTATGGCTACACCTTC.

The J gene is TRBJ2-1, the V gene TRBV5-1; the match to TRBD1 covers 9 bases. CDR1 and CDR2 (germline): SGHRS, YFSETQ. This CDR3 has 11 amino acids. Germline trimming cut 4 bases from V and 15 bases from J; bases unmatched to any gene: 5. The CDR3 loop is CASSPGQGRFF. The CDR3 DNA reads as TGCGCCAGCAGCCCCGGACAGGGGCGGTTCTTC.

The chain links TRBV30 to TRBJ1-1; maybe TRBD1 (6 bases). The germline gives CDR1 GTSNPN, CDR2 SVGIG (reference sequence). V was pared by 0 bases and J by 3 bases, with 17 bases between. The CDR3 sequence is 16 residues long. CDR3 in DNA: TGTGCCTGGAGTGTAAATTGGGGGGGCTGGGACACTGAAGCTTTCTTT. This codes for CAWSVNWGGWDTEAFF.

The rearrangement links TRBV30 to TRBJ1-1, with unresolved D. Trimming removed 2 bases at V and 10 bases at J, with 14 bases between. The CDR3 totals 12 residues. CDR1 GTSNPN and CDR2 SVGIG come from the germline V gene (reference sequence). In DNA form, the CDR3 reads TGTGCCTGGAGTCGCGGCGGTATTGGAGCTTTCTTT. Translation gives CAWSRGGIGAFF. The complete variable domain, with remaining parts taken from reference TRBV30 and TRBJ1-1, reads SQTIHQWPATLVQPVGSPLSLECTVEGTSNPNLYWYRQAAGRGLQLLFYSVGIGQISSEVPQNLSASRPQDRQFILSSKKLLLSDSGFYLCAWSRGGIGAFFGQGTRLTVV.

The chain combines TRBV6-1 with TRBJ1-5, with a tentative D call TRBD1 (5 bases). The CDR3 covers 15 residues. Trimming took 1 base from V and 14 from J, leaving 21 bases between them. Germline V gives CDR1 MNHNS, CDR2 SASEGT. The CDR3 reads CASSEVGVQRGAKHF. CDR3 nucleotides: TGTGCCAGCAGTGAAGTAGGCGTGCAGAGAGGGGCTAAGCATTTT.

The J gene is TRBJ1-3, the V gene TRBV5-1, with TRBD1 matching 7 bases. This CDR3 region has 14 residues. Germline values: CDR1 SGHRS, CDR2 YFSETQ. V lost 5 bases, J lost 2 bases, and 4 bases stayed unmatched. The CDR3 DNA sequence: TGCGCCAGCAGGCAACAGGGGACTGGAAACACCATATATTTT. Translation gives CASRQQGTGNTIYF.